The sequence of this T cell receptor (beta chain) was determined in a study of T cells in localized non-small cell lung cancer. Using immunoSEQ multiplex PCR, the repertoire was profiled, and TCRdb retains in-frame clones only, with some absent. The data contain fewer than 50,000 clones, 83% of them singletons. The CDR3 runs 11 residues. V was shortened by 9 bases and J by 3 bases, with 7 bases between the two germline ends. The germline CDR1 and CDR2 sequences are SNHLY and FYNNEI. The source was PBMCs, collected before any cancer treatment. The chain couples TRBV2 to TRBJ2-3, with unresolved D. The receptor was isolated from a man aged 40 to 69 with stage II lung adenocarcinoma. The CDR3 nucleotides are TGTGCCAGTTTCTCAACAGATACGCAGTATTTT. Its translation: CASFSTDTQYF.